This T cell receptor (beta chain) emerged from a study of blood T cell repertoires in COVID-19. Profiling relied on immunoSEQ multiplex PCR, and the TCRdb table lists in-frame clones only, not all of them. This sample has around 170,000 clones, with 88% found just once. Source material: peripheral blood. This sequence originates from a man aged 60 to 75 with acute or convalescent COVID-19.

As DNA, the CDR3 is TGTGCCAGCAGCCGGGGGGGTGGCTATGGCTACACCTTC. This translates into CASSRGGGYGYTF. The chain is built from TRBV7-8 and TRBJ1-2, with D possibly being TRBD1 (5 bases). V was pared by 5 bases and J by 4 bases, with 11 bases between. Germline CDR1 is SGHVS and CDR2 is FQNEAQ. This CDR3 has 13 residues.